This record looks at one T cell receptor beta chain sequence and its context. What it recognizes is unknown. These data come from a study of siplizumab effects on memory and regulatory T cells. Study outcomes and limitations: Memory T cells appeared less diverse than naive cells, which seemed to contribute substantially to alloresponse.

The assay looked at 100,000 or so TCR templates in each sample. Here immunoSEQ multiplex PCR was the method, and the copy in TCRdb shows in-frame clones only, minus some. This sample has some 120,000 clones, with approximately 94% found just once. Per germline, CDR1 MNHNS and CDR2 SASEGT. CDR3 length equals 14 residues. V lost 7 bases and J lost 3; bases outside the gene matches: 8. The sequence was obtained from a human donor in good health. The chain joins TRBV6-1 to TRBJ1-2; 7 nucleotides align to TRBD1. Specimen: non-Treg CD4+ T cells sorted from blood. The CDR3 protein is CASTAGGGYYGYTF. Written as DNA, the CDR3 is TGTGCCAGCACCGCAGGGGGGGGATACTATGGCTACACCTTC.